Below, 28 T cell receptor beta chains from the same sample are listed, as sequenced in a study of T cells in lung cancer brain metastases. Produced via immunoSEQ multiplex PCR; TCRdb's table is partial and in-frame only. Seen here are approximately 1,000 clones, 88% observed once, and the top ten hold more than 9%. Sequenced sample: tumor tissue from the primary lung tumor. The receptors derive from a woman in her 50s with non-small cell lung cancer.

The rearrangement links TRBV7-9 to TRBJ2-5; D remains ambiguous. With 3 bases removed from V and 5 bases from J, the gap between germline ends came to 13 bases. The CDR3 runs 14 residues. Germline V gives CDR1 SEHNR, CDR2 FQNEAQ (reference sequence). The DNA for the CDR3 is TGTGCCAGCAGCTTCGGGCCCACTGTGGAGACCCAGTACTTC. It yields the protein CASSFGPTVETQYF.

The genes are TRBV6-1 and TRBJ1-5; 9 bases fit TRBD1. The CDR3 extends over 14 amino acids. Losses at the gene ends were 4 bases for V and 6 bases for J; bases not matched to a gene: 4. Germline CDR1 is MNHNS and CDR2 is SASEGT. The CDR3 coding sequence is TGTGCCAGCAGTGGAACAGGGGGCGGTCAGCCCCAGCATTTT. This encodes CASSGTGGGQPQHF.

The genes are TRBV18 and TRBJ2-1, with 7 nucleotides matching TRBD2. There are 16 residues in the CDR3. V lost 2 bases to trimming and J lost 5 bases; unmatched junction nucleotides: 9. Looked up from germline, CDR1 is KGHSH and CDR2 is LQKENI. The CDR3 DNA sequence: TGTGCCAGCTCACCAAATGGAGCGGGATCCCACAATGAGCAGTTCTTC. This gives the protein CASSPNGAGSHNEQFF.

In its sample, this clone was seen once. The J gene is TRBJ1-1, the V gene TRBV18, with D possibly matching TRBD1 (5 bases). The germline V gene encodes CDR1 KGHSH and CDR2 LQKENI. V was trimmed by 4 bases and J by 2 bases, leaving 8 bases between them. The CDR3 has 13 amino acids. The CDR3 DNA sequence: TGTGCCAGCTCACACGGGGGAAACACTGAAGCTTTCTTT. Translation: CASSHGGNTEAFF. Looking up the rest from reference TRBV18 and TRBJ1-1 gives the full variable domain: NAGVMQNPRHLVRRRGQEARLRCSPMKGHSHVYWYRQLPEEGLKFMVYLQKENIIDESGMPKERFSAEFPKEGPSILRIQQVVRGDSAAYFCASSHGGNTEAFFGQGTRLTVV.

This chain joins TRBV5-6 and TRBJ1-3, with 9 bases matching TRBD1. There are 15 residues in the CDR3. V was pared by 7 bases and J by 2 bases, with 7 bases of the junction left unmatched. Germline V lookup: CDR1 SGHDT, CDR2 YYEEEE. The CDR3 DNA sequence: TGTGCCAGCGGGTTCCGGGACAGGGCTGGAAACACCATATATTTT. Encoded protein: CASGFRDRAGNTIYF.

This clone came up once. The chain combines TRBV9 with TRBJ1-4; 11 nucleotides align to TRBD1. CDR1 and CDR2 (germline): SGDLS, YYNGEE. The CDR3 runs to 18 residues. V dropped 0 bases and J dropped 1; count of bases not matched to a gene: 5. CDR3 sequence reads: CASSVGSGTGGTNEKLFF. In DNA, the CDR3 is TGTGCCAGCAGCGTAGGGTCGGGGACAGGGGGAACTAATGAAAAACTGTTTTTT.

The CDR3 DNA reads as TGCGCCAGCAGCCAAGGGTTCCGGAATACAATGAAGCAGTTCTTC. Protein: CASSQGFRNTMKQFF. J is TRBJ2-1 and V is TRBV4-3; D remains ambiguous. The CDR3 totals 15 residues. Germline V gene data show CDR1 as LGHNA and CDR2 as YSLEER. V dropped 1 base and J dropped 11 bases, with 18 bases sitting between them.

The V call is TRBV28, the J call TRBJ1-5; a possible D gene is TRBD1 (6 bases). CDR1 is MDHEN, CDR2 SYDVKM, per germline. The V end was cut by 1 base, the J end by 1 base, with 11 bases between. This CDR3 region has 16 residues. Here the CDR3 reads CASSLFGGLSNQPQHF. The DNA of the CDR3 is TGTGCCAGCAGTTTATTTGGGGGGCTCAGCAATCAGCCCCAGCATTTT.

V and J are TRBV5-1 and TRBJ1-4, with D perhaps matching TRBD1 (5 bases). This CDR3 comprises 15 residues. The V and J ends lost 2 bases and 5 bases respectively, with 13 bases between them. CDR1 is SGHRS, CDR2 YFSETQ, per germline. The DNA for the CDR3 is TGCGCCAGCAGCTTTGGGACGACGAAGAATGAAAAACTGTTTTTT. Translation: CASSFGTTKNEKLFF.

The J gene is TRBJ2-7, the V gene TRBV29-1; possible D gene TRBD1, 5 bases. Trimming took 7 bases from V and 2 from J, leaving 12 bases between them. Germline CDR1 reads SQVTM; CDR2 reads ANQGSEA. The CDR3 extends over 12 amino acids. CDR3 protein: CSAQTATYEQYF. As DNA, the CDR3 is TGCAGCGCCCAGACAGCGACCTACGAGCAGTACTTC.

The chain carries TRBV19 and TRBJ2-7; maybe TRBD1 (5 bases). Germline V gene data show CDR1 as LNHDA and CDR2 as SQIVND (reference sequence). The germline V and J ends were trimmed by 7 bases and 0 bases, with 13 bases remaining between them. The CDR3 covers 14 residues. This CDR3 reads CASMAGPSSYEQYF. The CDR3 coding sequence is TGTGCCAGTATGGCAGGGCCCAGCTCCTACGAGCAGTACTTC.

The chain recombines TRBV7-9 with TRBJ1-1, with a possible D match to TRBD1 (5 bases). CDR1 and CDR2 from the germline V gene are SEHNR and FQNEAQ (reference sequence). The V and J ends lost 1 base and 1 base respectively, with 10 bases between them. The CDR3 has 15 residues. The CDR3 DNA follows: TGTGCCAGCAGCTTAGTAGGGCAGGGGAACACTGAAGCTTTCTTT. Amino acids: CASSLVGQGNTEAFF. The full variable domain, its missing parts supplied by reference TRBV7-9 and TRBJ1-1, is DTGVSQNPRHKITKRGQNVTFRCDPISEHNRLYWYRQTLGQGPEFLTYFQNEAQLEKSRLLSDRFSAERPKGSFSTLEIQRTEQGDSAMYLCASSLVGQGNTEAFFGQGTRLTVV.

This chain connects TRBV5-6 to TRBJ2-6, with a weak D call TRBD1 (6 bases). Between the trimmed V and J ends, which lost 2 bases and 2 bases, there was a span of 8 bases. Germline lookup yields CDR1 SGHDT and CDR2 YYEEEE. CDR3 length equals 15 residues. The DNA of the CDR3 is TGTGCCAGCAGCTTAGCAGGGGCTGGGGCCAACGTCCTGACTTTC. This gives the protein CASSLAGAGANVLTF.

The CDR3 DNA is TGTGCCAGCAGTCGAGGGGACAGGGATTTGGAGCAGTACTTC. It encodes CASSRGDRDLEQYF. The V call is TRBV5-5, the J call TRBJ2-7; 9 bases fit TRBD1. This CDR3 has 14 amino acids. The trim removed 5 bases at V and 7 bases at J, leaving 10 bases unmatched. Germline CDR1 is SGHKS and CDR2 is YYEKEE (reference sequence).

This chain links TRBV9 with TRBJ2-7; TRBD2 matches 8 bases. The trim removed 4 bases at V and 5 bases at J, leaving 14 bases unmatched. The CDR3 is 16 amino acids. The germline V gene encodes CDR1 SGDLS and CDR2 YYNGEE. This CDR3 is CASSPRVAGGKNEQYF. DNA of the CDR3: TGTGCCAGCAGCCCCCGGGTGGCGGGGGGCAAGAACGAGCAGTACTTC.

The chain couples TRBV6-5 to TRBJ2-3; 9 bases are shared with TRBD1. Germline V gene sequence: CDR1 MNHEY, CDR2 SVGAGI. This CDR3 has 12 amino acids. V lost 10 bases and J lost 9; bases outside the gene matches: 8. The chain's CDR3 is CANSNRGHTQYF. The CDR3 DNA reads TGTGCCAACAGCAACAGGGGGCACACGCAGTATTTT.

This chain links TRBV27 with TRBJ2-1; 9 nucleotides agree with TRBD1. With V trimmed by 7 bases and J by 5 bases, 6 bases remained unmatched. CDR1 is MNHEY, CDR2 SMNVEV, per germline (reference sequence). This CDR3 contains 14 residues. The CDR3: CASIGTGTHNEQFF. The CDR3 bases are TGTGCCAGCATAGGGACAGGGACTCACAATGAGCAGTTCTTC.

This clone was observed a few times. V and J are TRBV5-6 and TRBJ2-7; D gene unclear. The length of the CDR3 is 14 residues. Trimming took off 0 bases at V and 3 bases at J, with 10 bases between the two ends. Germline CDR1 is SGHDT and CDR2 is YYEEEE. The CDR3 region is CASSLAPAVYEQYF. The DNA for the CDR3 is TGTGCCAGCAGCTTGGCCCCGGCGGTCTACGAGCAGTACTTC.

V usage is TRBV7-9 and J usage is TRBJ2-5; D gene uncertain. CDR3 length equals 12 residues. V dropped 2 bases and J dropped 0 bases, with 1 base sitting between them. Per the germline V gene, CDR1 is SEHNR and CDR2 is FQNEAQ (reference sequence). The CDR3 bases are TGTGCCAGCAGCTTACACCAAGAGACCCAGTACTTC. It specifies CASSLHQETQYF. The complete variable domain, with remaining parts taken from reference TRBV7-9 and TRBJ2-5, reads DTGVSQNPRHKITKRGQNVTFRCDPISEHNRLYWYRQTLGQGPEFLTYFQNEAQLEKSRLLSDRFSAERPKGSFSTLEIQRTEQGDSAMYLCASSLHQETQYFGPGTRLLVL.

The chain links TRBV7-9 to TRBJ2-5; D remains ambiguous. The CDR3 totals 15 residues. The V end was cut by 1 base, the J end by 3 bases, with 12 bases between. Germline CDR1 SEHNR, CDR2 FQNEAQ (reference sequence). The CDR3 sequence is CASSLGGIREETQYF. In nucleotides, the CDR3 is TGTGCCAGCAGCTTAGGAGGTATTCGAGAAGAGACCCAGTACTTC.

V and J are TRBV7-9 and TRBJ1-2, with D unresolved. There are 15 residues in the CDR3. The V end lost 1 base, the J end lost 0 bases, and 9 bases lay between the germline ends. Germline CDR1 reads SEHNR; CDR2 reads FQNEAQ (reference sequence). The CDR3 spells CASSLGSHSNYGYTF. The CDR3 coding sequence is TGTGCCAGCAGCTTAGGTAGTCATTCTAACTATGGCTACACCTTC.

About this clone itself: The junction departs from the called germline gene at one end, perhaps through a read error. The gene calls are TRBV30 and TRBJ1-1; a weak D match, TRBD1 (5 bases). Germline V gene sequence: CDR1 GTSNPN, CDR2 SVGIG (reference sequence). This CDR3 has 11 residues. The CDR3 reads CAWSIGGMGLF. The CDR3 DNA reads TGTGCCTGGAGTATTGGGGGAATGGGGCTCTTT.

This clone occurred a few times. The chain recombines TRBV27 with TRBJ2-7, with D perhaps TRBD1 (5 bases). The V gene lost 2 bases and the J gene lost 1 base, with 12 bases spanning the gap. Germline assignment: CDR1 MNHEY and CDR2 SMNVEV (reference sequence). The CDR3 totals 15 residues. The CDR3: CASSLQGPPSYEQYF. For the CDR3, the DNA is TGTGCCAGCAGTTTACAGGGCCCTCCTTCCTACGAGCAGTACTTC.

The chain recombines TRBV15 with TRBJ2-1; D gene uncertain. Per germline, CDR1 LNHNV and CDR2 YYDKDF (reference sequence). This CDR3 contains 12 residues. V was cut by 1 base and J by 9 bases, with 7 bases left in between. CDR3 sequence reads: CATSRGESEQFF. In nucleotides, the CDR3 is TGTGCCACCAGCAGAGGAGAGAGTGAGCAGTTCTTC.

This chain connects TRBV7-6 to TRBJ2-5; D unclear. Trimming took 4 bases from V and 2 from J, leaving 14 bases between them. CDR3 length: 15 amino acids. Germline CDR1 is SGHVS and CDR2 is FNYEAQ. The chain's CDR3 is CASSSDGRPQETQYF. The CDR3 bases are TGTGCCAGCAGCTCTGATGGACGTCCGCAAGAGACCCAGTACTTC.

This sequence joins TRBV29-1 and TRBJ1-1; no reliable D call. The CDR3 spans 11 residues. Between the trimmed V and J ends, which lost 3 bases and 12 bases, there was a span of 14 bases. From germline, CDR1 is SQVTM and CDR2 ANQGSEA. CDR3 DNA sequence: TGCAGCGTTGATGCGCACGCTTCGTCTTTCTTT. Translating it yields CSVDAHASSFF.

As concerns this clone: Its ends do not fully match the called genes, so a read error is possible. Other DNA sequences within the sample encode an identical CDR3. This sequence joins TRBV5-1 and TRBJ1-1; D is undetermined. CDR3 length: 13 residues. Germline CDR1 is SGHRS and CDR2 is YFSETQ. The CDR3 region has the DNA TGTGCCAGCAGCTTGGGTGGGAACACTGAAGCTTTCTTT. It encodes CASSLGGNTEAFF.

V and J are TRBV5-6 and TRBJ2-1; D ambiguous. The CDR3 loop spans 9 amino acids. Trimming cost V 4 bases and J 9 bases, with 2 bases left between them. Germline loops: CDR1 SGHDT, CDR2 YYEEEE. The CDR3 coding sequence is TGTGCCAGCAGCGCTGAGCAGTTCTTC. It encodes CASSAEQFF.